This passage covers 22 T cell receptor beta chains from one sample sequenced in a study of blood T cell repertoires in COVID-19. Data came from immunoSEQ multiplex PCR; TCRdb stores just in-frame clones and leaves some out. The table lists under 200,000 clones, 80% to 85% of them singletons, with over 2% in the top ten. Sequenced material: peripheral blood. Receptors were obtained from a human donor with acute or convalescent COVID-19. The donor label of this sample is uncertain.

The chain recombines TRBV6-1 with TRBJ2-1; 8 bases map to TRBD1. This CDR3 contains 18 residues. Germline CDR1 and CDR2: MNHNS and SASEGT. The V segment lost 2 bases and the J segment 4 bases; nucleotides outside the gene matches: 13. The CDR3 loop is CASSERTGNTLKYNEQFF. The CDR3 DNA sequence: TGTGCCAGCAGTGAACGGACAGGGAATACCCTTAAATACAATGAGCAGTTCTTC.

The CDR3 is CASSQDILAATDTQYF. The CDR3 nucleotides are TGTGCCAGCAGCCAAGATATCCTAGCGGCCACAGATACGCAGTATTTT. The gene calls are TRBV3-1 (or the pseudogene TRBV3-2) and TRBJ2-3; 7 bases match TRBD2. With 0 bases clipped from V and 2 bases from J, the junction kept 5 bases outside the gene matches. The CDR3 runs 16 residues. Per germline, CDR1 LGHDT and CDR2 YNNKEL (reference sequence).

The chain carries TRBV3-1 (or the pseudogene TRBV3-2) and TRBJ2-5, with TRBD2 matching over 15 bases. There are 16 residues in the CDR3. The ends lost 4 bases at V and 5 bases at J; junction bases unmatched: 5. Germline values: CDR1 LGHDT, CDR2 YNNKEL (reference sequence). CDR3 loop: CASSRGLAGGYETQYF. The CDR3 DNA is TGTGCCAGCAGCCGTGGACTAGCGGGGGGGTATGAGACCCAGTACTTC.

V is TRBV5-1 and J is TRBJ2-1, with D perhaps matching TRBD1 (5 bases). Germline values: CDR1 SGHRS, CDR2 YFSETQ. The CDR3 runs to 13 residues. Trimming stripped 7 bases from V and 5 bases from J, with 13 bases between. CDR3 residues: CASLGPANNEQFF. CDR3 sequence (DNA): TGCGCCAGCCTGGGGCCAGCGAACAATGAGCAGTTCTTC.

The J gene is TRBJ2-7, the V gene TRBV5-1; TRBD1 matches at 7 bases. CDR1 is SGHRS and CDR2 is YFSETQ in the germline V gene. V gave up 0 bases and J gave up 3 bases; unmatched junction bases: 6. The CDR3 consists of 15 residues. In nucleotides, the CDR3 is TGCGCCAGCAGCTTGGTGGGGGACAGTAGCTACGAGCAGTACTTC. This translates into CASSLVGDSSYEQYF.

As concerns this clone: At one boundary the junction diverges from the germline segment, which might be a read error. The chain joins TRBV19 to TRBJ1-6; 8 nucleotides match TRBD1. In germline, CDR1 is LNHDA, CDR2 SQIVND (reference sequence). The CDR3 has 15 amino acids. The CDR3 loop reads CASSTSGTGSSPLHF. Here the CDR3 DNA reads TGTGCCAGCAGTACCTCCGGGACAGGATCTTCACCCCTCCACTTT.

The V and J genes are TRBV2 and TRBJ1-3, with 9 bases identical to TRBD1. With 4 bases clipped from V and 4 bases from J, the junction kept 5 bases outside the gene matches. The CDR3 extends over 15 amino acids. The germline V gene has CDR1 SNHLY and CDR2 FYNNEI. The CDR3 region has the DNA TGTGCCAGCAGTGCTCGGACAGGGGTCGGAAACACCATATATTTT. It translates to CASSARTGVGNTIYF.

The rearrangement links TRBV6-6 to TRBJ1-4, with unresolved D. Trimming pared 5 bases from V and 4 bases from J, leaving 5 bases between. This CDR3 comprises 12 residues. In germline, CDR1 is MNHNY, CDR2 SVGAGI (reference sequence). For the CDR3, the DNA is TGTGCCAGCAGTCCGGGTAATGAAAAACTGTTTTTT. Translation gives CASSPGNEKLFF.

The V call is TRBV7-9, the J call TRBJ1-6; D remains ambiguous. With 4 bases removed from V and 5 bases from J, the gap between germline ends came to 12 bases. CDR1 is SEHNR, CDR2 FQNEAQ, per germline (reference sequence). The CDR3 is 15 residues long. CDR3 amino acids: CASSSETPNNSPLHF. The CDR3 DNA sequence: TGTGCCAGCAGCTCCGAGACACCGAATAATTCACCCCTCCACTTT.

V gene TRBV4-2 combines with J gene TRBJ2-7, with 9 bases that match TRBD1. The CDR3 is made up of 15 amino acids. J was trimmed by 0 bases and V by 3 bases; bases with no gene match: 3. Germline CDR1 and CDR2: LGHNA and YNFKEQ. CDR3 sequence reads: CASSQGTGSSYEQYF. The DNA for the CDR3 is TGTGCCAGCAGCCAGGGGACAGGGTCCTCCTACGAGCAGTACTTC.

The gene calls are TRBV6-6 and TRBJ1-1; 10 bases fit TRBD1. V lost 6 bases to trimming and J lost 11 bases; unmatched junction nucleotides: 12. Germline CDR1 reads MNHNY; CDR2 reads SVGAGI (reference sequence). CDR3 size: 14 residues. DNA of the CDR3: TGTGCCAGCAGCCCGGGACAGGGGCTTCGGTTGGCTTTCTTT. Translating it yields CASSPGQGLRLAFF.

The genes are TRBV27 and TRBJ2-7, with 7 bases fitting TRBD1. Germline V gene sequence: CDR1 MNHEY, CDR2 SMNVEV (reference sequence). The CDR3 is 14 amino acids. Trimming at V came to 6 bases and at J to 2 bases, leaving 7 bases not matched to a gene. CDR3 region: CASRPRQGPYEQYF. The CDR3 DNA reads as TGTGCCAGCAGGCCCAGACAGGGACCCTACGAGCAGTACTTC.

The chain's CDR3 is CASSLSRRYGTPQFF. CDR3 sequence (DNA): TGTGCCAGCAGCTTGAGTCGTCGTTACGGGACACCCCAGTTCTTC. V gene TRBV5-4 combines with J gene TRBJ2-1; D is possibly TRBD1 (6 bases). The CDR3 has 15 residues. CDR1 SGHNT and CDR2 YYREEE come from the germline V gene (reference sequence). Deletions cut 1 base from V and 13 bases from J, with 21 bases between.

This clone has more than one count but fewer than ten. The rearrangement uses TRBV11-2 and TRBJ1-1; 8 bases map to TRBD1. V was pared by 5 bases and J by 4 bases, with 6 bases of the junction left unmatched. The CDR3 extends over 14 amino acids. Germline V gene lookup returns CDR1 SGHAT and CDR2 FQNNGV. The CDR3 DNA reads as TGTGCCAGCAGCCCAATTGACAGGGGCACTGAAGCTTTCTTT. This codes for CASSPIDRGTEAFF.

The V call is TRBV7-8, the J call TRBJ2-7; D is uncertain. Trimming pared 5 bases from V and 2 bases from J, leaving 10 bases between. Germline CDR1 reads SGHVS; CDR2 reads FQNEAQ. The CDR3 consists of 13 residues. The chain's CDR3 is CASSPRVAYEQYF. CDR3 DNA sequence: TGTGCCAGCAGCCCCCGGGTAGCCTACGAGCAGTACTTC.

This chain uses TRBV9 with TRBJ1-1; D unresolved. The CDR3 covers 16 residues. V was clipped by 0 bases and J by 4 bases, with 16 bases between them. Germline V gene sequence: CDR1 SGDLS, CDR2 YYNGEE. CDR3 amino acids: CASSVAGSGLATEAFF. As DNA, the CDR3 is TGTGCCAGCAGCGTAGCGGGTTCGGGTTTGGCCACTGAAGCTTTCTTT.

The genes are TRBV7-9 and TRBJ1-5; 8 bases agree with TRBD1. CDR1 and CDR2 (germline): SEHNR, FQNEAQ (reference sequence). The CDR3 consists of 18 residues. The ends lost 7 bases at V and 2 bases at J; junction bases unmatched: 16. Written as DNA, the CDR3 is TGTGCCAGCACCCACCCCCTCGGCAGGGGGCAAGGCAATCAGCCCCAGCATTTT. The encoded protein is CASTHPLGRGQGNQPQHF.

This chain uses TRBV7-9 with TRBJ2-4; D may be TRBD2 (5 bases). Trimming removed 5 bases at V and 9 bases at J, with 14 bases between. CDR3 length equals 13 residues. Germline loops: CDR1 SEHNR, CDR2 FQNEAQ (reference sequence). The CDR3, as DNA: TGTGCCAGCAGCCCCCATGGCGGAGGCATTCAGTACTTC. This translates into CASSPHGGGIQYF.

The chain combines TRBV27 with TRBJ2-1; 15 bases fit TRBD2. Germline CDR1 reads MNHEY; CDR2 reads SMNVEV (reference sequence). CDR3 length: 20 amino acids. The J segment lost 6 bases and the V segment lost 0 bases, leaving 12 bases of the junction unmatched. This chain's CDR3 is CASSLSPLGLAGGGRNEQFF. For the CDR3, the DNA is TGTGCCAGCAGTTTATCGCCGCTGGGACTAGCGGGAGGAGGGCGCAATGAGCAGTTCTTC.

The CDR3 sequence is CASSIPGPYEQYF. In DNA, the CDR3 is TGTGCCAGCAGCATCCCGGGTCCCTACGAGCAGTACTTC. This sequence joins TRBV5-6 and TRBJ2-7; D is ambiguous. Trimming took 4 bases from V and 2 from J, leaving 10 bases between them. This CDR3 has 13 residues. Germline loops: CDR1 SGHDT, CDR2 YYEEEE. Drawing the rest from reference TRBV5-6 and TRBJ2-7, the complete variable domain is DAGVTQSPTHLIKTRGQQVTLRCSPKSGHDTVSWYQQALGQGPQFIFQYYEEEERQRGNFPDRFSGHQFPNYSSELNVNALLLGDSALYLCASSIPGPYEQYFGPGTRLTVT.

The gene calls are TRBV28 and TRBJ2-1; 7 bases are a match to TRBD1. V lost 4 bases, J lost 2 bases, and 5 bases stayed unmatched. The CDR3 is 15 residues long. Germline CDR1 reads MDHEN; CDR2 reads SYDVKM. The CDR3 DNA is TGTGCCAGCAGTTCCGACAGGGATACCTACAATGAGCAGTTCTTC. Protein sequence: CASSSDRDTYNEQFF.

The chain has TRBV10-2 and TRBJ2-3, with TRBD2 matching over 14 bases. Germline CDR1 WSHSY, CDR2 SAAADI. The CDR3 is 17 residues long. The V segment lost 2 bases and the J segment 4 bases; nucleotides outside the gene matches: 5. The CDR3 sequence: CASSERGLAGAADTQYF. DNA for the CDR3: TGCGCCAGCAGTGAGAGGGGACTAGCGGGGGCGGCAGATACGCAGTATTTT.